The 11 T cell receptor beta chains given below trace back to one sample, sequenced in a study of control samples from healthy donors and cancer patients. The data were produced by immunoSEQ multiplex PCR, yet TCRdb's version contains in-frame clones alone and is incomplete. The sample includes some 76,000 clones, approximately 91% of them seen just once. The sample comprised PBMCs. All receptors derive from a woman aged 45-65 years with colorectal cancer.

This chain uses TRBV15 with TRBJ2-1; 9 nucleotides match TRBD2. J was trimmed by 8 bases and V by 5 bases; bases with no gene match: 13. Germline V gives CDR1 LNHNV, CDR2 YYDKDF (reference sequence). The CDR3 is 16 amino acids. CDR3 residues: CATSGGVAGAQDEQFF. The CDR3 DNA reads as TGTGCCACCAGCGGGGGGGTAGCGGGGGCCCAGGATGAGCAGTTCTTC.

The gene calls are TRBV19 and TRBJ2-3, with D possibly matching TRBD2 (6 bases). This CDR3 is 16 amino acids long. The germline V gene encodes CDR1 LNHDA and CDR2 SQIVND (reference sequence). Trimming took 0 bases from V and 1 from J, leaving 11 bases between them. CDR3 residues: CASSIDLGGGTDTQYF. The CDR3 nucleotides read TGTGCCAGTAGTATAGATCTCGGAGGGGGCACAGATACGCAGTATTTT.

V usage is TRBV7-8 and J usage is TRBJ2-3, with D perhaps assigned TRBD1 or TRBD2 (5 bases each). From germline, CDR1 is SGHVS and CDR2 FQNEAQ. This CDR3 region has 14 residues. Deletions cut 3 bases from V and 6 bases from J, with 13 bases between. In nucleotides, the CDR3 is TGTGCCAGCAGCTTCGGGGCTAGTTCGGATACGCAGTATTTT. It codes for CASSFGASSDTQYF.

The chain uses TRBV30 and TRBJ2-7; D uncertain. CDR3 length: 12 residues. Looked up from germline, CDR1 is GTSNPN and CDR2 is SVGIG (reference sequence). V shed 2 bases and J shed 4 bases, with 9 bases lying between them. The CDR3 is CAWSSVGYEQYV. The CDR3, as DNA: TGTGCCTGGAGTAGCGTTGGATACGAGCAGTACGTC.

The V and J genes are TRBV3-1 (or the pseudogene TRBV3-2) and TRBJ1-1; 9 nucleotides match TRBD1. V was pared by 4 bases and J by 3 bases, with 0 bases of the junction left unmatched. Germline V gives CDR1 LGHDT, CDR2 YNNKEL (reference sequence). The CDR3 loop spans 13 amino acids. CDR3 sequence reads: CASSRQGDTEAFF. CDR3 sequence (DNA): TGTGCCAGCAGCCGACAGGGGGACACTGAAGCTTTCTTT.

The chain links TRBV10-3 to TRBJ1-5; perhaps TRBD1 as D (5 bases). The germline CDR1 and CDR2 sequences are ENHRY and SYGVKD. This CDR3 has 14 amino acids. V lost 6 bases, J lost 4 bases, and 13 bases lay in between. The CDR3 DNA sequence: TGTGCCATCAGAGGGACTGGAGTAAATCAGCCCCAGCATTTT. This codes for CAIRGTGVNQPQHF.

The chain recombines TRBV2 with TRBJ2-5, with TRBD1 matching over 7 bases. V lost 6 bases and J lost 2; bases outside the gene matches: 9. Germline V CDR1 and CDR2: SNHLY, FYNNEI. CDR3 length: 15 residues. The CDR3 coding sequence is TGTGCCAGCAGACGACAGGGAGCGGTACAAGAGACCCAGTACTTC. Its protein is CASRRQGAVQETQYF.

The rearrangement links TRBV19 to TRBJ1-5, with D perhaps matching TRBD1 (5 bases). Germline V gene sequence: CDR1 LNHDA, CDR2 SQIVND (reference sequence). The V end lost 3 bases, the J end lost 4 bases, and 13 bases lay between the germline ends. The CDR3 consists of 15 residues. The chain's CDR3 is CASSILREVNQPQHF. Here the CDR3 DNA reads TGTGCCAGTAGTATCCTCAGGGAGGTGAATCAGCCCCAGCATTTT.

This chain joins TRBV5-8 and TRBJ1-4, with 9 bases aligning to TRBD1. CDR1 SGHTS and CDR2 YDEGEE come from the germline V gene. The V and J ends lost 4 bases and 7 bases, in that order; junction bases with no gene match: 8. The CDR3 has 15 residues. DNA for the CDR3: TGTGCCAGCAGCCCTAGGACAGGGGAACGTGAAAAACTGTTTTTT. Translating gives CASSPRTGEREKLFF.

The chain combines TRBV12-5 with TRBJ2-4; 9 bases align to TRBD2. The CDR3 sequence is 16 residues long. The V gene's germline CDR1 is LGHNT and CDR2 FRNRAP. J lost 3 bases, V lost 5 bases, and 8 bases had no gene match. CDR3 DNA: TGTGCTAGTGGTCCGCGGGGGGGCTTCGGCAAAAACATTCAGTACTTC. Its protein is CASGPRGGFGKNIQYF.

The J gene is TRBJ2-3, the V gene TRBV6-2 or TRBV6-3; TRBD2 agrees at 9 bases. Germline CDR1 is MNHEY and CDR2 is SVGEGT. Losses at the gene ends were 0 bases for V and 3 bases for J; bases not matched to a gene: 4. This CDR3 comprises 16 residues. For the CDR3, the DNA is TGTGCCAGCAGTTACTCGGCGGGGGGGCCGACAGATACGCAGTATTTT. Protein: CASSYSAGGPTDTQYF.